Detailed here is one TCR beta chain. The antigen it binds to is not known. Nothing much larger sits one base from this clone, and base qualities are not available. The data belong to a study of blood T cell repertoires in COVID-19 (dated by TCRdb to 2018 to 2021). Describing the broader study: Samples from collaborators originated in the United States, Italy and Spain and spanned both the acute and convalescent phases of COVID-19. Subjects who had been exposed to COVID-19, were actively infected with it, or had recovered from it provided the deeply sampled blood TCRbeta repertoires that made up the dataset. Where available, HLA class I and class II types were taken from metadata supplied by the sample provider and were not determined by assay-based typing. The samples were drawn from two sources: the first 160 participants of the ongoing ImmuneRACE study, and 1,254 subjects contributed by 6 global collaborators. The material from the prospective study consisted of cDNA or gDNA derived from T cells, B-cell-depleted T cells, or PBMCs. The repertoires were made available in a free public database intended to serve as a resource for research on the immune response to SARS-CoV-2. A de-identified subject ID, COVID-19 status, age in years and sex were almost always included in the sample metadata.

TCRbeta CDR3 regions were amplified from genomic DNA using the immunoSEQ Assay, a bias-controlled multiplex PCR. The authors processed their data as follows. The number of nucleated cells in each sample was estimated from the amplification of reference gene primers within the assay. To quantify the absolute abundance of each unique TCRbeta CDR3 rearrangement, sequence reads were collapsed and filtered. For each sample, productive Simpson clonality was calculated as the square root of Simpson's diversity index across productive rearrangements. TCRdb obtained this table from immuneACCESS and retained in-frame rearrangements with V and J assigned. These tables miss some clones; where compared with another copy, unresolved V genes account for less than half of the shortfall, and the remainder is unexplained. That table gives V, J and clone size, and the DNA gave D and trimming. The sample yields about 370,000 clones; around 92% were counted once. The ten top clones hold 2.5% to 3.5% of the sample.

One collaborating source in Seattle enrolled patients while the patients were actively infected and followed the patients over time throughout the course of disease. Whole blood was collected in K2EDTA tubes by collaborating institutions according to the institutions' own protocols. For TCRbeta analysis, collaborators shipped samples in one of three forms: frozen whole blood, isolated PBMCs, or DNA extracted from either of those sample types. Taken from cysteine to phenylalanine, the CDR3 has 16 residues. Only CDR3 DNA remains: 48 bases, in frame from the first base. V is pruned by 5 bases and J by 4 bases, leaving 5 bases of the junction without a gene match. From the germline V gene (reference sequence), CDR1 is PRHDT and CDR2 is FYEKMQ. General conclusions and limits of the study: How much clinical and demographic metadata was included differed by source and by participant, and the metadata was provided uncurated.

The chain couples TRBV13 to TRBJ2-3; 14 middle bases align to TRBD2. The sequencing sample was made of peripheral blood. The sequence was collected from a woman in her twenties or thirties with COVID-19, enrolled during active disease. The nucleotide sequence reads TGTGCCAGCAGCGGGACTAGCGGGAGAGGCCCAGATACGCAGTATTTT. Its protein product is CASSGTSGRGPDTQYF.